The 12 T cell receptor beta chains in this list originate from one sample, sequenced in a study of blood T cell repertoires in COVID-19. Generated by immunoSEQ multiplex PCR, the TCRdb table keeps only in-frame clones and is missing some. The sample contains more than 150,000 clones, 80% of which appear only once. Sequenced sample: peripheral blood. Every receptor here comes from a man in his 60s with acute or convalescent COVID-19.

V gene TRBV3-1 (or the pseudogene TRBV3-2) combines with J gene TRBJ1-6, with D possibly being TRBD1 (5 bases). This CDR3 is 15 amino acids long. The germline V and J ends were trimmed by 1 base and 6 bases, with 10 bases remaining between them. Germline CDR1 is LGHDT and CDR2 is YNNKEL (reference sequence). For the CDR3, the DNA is TGTGCCAGCAGCCAAGGCGGAAGGGGTAATTCACCCCTCCACTTT. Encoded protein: CASSQGGRGNSPLHF.

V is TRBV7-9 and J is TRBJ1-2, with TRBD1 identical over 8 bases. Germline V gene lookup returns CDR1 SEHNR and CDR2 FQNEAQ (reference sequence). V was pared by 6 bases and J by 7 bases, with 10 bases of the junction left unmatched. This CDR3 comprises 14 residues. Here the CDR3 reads CASSSQGALGGYTF. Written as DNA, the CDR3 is TGTGCCAGCAGTTCCCAGGGGGCGCTGGGTGGCTACACCTTC.

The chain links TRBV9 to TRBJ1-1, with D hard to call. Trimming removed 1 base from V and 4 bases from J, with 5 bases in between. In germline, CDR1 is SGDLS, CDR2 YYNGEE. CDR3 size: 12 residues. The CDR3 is CASSVSGTEAFF. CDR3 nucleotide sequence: TGTGCCAGCAGCGTATCGGGCACTGAAGCTTTCTTT. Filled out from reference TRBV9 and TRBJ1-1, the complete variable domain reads DSGVTQTPKHLITATGQRVTLRCSPRSGDLSVYWYQQSLDQGLQFLIQYYNGEERAKGNILERFSAQQFPDLHSELNLSSLELGDSALYFCASSVSGTEAFFGQGTRLTVV.

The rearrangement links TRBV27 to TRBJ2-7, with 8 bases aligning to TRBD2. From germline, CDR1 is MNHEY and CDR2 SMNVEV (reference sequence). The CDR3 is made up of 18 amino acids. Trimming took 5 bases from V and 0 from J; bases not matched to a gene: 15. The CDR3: CASSLIRPREGLSYEQYF. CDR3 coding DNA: TGTGCCAGCAGTCTTATACGACCCCGGGAGGGCCTCTCCTACGAGCAGTACTTC.

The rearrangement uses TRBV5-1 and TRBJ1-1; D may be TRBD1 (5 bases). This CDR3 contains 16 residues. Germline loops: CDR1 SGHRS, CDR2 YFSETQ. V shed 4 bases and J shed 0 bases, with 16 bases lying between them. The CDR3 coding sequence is TGCGCCAGCAGCCTTCTCGCCGCGGGGCTGAACACTGAAGCTTTCTTT. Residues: CASSLLAAGLNTEAFF.

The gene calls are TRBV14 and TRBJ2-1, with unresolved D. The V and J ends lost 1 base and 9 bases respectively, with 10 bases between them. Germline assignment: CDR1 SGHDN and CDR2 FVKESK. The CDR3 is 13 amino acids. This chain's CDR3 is CASSQVRPGEQFF. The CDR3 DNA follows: TGTGCCAGCAGCCAAGTGCGGCCCGGTGAGCAGTTCTTC.

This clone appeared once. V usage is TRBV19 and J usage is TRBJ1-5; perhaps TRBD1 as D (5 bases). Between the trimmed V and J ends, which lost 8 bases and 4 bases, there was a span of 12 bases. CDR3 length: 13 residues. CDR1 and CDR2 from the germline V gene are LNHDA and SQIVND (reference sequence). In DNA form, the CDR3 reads TGTGCCAGTCAGACAGCGCAGAATCAGCCCCAGCATTTT. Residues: CASQTAQNQPQHF.

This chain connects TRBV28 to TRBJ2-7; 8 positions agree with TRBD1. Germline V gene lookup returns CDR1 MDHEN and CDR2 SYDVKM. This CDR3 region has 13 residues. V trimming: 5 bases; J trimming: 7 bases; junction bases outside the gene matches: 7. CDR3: CASSLRQGWEQYF. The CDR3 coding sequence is TGTGCCAGCAGTCTTAGACAGGGGTGGGAGCAGTACTTC.

CDR3 sequence (DNA): TGTGCCAGCAGCCCTGGACTAGCGGGAAATGCAGATACGCAGTATTTT. Its translation: CASSPGLAGNADTQYF. The chain uses TRBV4-2 and TRBJ2-3; TRBD2 agrees at 12 bases. CDR3 length equals 16 residues. Germline CDR1 reads LGHNA; CDR2 reads YNFKEQ. The V gene end was trimmed by 4 bases and the J gene end by 4 bases; junction bases not matched to a gene: 6.

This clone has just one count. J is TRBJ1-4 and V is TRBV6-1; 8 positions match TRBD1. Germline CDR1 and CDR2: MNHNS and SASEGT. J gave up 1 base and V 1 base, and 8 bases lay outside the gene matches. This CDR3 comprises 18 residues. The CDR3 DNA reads TGTGCCAGCAGTGAAGAGGACAGGGCGGCTGGAACTAATGAAAAACTGTTTTTT. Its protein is CASSEEDRAAGTNEKLFF.

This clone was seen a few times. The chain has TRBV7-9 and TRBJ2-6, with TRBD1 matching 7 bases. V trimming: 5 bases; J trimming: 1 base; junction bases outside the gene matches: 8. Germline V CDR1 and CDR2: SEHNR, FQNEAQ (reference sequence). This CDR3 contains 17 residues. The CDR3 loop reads CASSQRGRISGANVLTF. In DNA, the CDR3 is TGTGCCAGCAGCCAGAGGGGGCGAATATCTGGGGCCAACGTCCTGACTTTC.

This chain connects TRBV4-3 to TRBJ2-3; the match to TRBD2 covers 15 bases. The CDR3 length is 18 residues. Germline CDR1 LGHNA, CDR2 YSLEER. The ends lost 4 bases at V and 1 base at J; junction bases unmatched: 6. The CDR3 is CASSPRTSGGAGTDTQYF. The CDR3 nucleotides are TGCGCCAGCAGCCCCCGGACTAGCGGGGGGGCCGGCACAGATACGCAGTATTTT.